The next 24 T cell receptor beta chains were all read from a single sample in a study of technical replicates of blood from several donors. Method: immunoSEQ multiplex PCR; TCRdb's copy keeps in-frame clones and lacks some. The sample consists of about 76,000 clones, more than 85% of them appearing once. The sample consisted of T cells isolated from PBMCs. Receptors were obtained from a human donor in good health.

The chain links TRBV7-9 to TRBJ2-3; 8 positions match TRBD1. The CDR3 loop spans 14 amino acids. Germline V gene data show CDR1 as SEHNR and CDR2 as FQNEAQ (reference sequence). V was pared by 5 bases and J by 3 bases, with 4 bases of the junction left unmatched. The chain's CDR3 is CASSRTGITDTQYF. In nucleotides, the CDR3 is TGTGCCAGCAGCCGGACAGGGATAACAGATACGCAGTATTTT.

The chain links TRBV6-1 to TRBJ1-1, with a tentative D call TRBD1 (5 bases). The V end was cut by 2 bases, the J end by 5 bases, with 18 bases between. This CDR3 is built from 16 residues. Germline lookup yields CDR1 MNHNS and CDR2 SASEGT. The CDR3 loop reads CASSERGVVGGTEAFF. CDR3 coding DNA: TGTGCCAGCAGTGAACGGGGGGTCGTCGGGGGGACTGAAGCTTTCTTT.

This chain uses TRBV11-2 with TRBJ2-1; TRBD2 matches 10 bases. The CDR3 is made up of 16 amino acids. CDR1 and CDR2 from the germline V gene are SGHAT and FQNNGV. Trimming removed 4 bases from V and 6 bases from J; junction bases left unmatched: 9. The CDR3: CASSSIAGGVGNEQFF. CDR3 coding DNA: TGTGCCAGCAGCTCGATAGCGGGGGGAGTAGGCAATGAGCAGTTCTTC.

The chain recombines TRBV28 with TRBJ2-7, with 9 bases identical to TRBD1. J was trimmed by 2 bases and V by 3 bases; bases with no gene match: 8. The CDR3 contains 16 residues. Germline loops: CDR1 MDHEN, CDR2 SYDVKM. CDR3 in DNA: TGTGCCAGCAGTTTCTCCTACCGGGACAGGGCCTACGAGCAGTACTTC. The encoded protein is CASSFSYRDRAYEQYF.

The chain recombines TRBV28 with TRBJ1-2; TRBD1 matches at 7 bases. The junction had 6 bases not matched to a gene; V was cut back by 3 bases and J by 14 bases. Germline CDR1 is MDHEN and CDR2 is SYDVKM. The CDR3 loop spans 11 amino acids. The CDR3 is CASSLTGFLTF. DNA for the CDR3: TGTGCCAGCAGTTTGACAGGGTTTTTAACCTTC.

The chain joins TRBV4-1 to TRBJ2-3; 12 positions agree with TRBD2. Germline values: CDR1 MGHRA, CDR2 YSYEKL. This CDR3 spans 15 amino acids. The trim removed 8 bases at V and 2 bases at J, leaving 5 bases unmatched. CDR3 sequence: CASAGLAGTTDTQYF. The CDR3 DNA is TGCGCCAGCGCAGGACTAGCGGGGACCACAGATACGCAGTATTTT.

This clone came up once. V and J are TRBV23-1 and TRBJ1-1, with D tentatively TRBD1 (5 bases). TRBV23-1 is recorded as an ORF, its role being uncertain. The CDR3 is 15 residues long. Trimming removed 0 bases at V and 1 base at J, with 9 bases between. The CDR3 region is CASSQSEGRNTEAFF. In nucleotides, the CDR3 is TGCGCCAGCAGTCAATCGGAGGGACGGAACACTGAAGCTTTCTTT.

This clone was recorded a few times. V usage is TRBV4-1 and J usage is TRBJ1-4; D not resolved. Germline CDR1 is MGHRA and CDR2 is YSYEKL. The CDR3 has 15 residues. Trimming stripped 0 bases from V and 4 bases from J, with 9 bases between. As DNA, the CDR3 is TGCGCCAGCAGCCAAGATAGGAGCCTTAATGAAAAACTGTTTTTT. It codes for CASSQDRSLNEKLFF.

This CDR3 reads CAWSVKGVQPQHF. CDR3 DNA sequence: TGTGCCTGGAGTGTTAAAGGGGTCCAGCCCCAGCATTTT. The chain links TRBV30 to TRBJ1-5, with D perhaps matching TRBD1 (5 bases). The CDR3 has 13 residues. Germline V CDR1 and CDR2: GTSNPN, SVGIG (reference sequence). Trimming took 0 bases from V and 7 from J, leaving 10 bases between them.

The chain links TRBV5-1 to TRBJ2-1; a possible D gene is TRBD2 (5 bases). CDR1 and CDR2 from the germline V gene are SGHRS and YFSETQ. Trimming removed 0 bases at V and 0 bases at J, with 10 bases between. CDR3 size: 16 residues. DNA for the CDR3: TGCGCCAGCAGCTTGGGGGTGGGGAGCTCCTACAATGAGCAGTTCTTC. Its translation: CASSLGVGSSYNEQFF.

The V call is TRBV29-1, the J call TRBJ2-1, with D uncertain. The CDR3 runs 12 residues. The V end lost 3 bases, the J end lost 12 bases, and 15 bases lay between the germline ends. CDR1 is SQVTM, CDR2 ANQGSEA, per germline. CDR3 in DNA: TGCAGCGTTGATTTACATCCCCGGAGGCAGTTCTTC. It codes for CSVDLHPRRQFF.

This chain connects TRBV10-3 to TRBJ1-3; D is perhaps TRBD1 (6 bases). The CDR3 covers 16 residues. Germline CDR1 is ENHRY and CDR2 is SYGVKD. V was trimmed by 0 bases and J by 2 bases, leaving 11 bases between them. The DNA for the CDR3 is TGTGCCATCAGTGAGTCTCCGGCAGGGGCTGGAAACACCATATATTTT. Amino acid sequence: CAISESPAGAGNTIYF.

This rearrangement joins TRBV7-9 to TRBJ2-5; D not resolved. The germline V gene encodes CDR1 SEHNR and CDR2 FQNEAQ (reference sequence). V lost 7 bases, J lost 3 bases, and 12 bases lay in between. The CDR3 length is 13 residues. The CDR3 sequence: CASTPEQKETQYF. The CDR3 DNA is TGTGCCAGCACCCCAGAACAGAAAGAGACCCAGTACTTC.

CDR3 sequence: CASSLDPEAFF. The CDR3 nucleotides are TGTGCCAGCAGCTTAGATCCGGAAGCTTTCTTT. V gene TRBV7-9 combines with J gene TRBJ1-1; no definite D call. The CDR3 runs to 11 residues. The germline V gene has CDR1 SEHNR and CDR2 FQNEAQ (reference sequence). Trimming removed 1 base from V and 8 bases from J, with 5 bases in between. Using reference TRBV7-9 and TRBJ1-1 for the parts outside the CDR3, the full variable domain is DTGVSQNPRHKITKRGQNVTFRCDPISEHNRLYWYRQTLGQGPEFLTYFQNEAQLEKSRLLSDRFSAERPKGSFSTLEIQRTEQGDSAMYLCASSLDPEAFFGQGTRLTVV.

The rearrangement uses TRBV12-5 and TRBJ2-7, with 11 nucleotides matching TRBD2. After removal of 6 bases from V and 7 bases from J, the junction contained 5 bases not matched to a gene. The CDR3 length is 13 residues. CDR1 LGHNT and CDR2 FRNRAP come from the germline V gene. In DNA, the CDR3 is TGTGCTAGTGGATTAGCGGGGGGGCAAGAGCAGTACTTC. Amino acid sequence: CASGLAGGQEQYF.

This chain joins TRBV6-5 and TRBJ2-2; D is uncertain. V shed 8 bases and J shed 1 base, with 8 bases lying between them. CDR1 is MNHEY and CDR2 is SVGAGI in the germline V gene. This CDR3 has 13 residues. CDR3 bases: TGTGCCAGCTCTATCGTGAACACCGGGGAGCTGTTTTTT. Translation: CASSIVNTGELFF.

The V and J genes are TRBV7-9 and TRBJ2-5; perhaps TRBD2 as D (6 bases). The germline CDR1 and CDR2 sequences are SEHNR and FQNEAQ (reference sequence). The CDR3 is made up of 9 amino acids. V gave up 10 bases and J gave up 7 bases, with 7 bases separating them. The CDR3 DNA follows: TGTGCCACCGGGGGGACCCAGTACTTC. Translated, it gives CATGGTQYF.

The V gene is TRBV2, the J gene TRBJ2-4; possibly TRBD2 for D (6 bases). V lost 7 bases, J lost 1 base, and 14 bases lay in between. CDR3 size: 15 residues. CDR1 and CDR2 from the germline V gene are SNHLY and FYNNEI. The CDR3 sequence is CASIEGGLAKNIQYF. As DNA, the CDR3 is TGTGCCAGCATCGAAGGAGGGCTGGCCAAAAACATTCAGTACTTC. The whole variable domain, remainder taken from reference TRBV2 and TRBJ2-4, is EPEVTQTPSHQVTQMGQEVILRCVPISNHLYFYWYRQILGQKVEFLVSFYNNEISEKSEIFDDQFSVERPDGSNFTLKIRSTKLEDSAMYFCASIEGGLAKNIQYFGAGTRLSVL.

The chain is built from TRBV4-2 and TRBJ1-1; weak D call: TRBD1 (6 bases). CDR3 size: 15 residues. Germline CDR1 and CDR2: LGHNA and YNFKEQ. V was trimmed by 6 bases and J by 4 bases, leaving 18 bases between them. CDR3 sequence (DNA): TGTGCCAGCAGAAACCGGGACACAGGCACCACTGAAGCTTTCTTT. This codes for CASRNRDTGTTEAFF.

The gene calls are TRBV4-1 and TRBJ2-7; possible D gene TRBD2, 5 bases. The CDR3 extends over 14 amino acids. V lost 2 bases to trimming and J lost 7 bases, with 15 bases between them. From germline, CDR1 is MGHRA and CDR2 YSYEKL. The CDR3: CASSQIGGRGEQYF. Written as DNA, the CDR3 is TGCGCCAGCAGCCAAATAGGAGGTCGCGGGGAGCAGTACTTC.

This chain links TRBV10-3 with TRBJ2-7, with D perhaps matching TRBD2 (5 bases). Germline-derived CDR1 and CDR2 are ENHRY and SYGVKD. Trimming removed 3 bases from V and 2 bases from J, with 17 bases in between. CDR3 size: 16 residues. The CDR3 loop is CAISEGGRADTYEQYF. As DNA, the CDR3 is TGTGCCATCAGTGAAGGTGGCAGAGCGGATACCTACGAGCAGTACTTC.

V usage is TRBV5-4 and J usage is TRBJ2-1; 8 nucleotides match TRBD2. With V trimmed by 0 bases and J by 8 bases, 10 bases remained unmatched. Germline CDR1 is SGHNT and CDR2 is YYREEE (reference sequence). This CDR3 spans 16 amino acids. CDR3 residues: CASSLAGTRYIHEQFF. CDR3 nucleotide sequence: TGTGCCAGCAGCTTGGCCGGGACTAGGTATATCCATGAGCAGTTCTTC.

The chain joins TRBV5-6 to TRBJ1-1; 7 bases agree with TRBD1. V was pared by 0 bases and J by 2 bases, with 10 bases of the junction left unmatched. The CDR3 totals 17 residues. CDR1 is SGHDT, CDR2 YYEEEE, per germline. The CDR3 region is CASSLVGGEVFNTEAFF. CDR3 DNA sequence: TGTGCCAGCAGCTTGGTAGGGGGCGAGGTGTTCAACACTGAAGCTTTCTTT. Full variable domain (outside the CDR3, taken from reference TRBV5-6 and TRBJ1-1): DAGVTQSPTHLIKTRGQQVTLRCSPKSGHDTVSWYQQALGQGPQFIFQYYEEEERQRGNFPDRFSGHQFPNYSSELNVNALLLGDSALYLCASSLVGGEVFNTEAFFGQGTRLTVV.

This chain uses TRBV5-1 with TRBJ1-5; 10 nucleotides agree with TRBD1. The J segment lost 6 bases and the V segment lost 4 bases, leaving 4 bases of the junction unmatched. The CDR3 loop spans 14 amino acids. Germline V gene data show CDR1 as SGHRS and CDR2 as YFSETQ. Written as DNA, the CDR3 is TGCGCCAGCAGCCTCGGGACAGGGGTTCAGCCCCAGCATTTT. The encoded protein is CASSLGTGVQPQHF.